These 30 T cell receptor beta chains originate from one sample sequenced in a study of blood T cell repertoires in COVID-19. Here immunoSEQ multiplex PCR was the method, and the copy in TCRdb shows in-frame clones only, minus some. The sample lists more than 150,000 clones, 60% to 80% occurring once. The sequenced material came from PBMCs or T cells enriched from blood (not recorded which). These TCRs come from a man between 60 and 70 years old who had been exposed to COVID-19.

CDR3 region: CASSSGVGGNEKLFF. CDR3 nucleotide sequence: TGCGCCAGCAGCTCGGGGGTCGGCGGGAATGAAAAACTGTTTTTT. This sequence joins TRBV5-1 and TRBJ1-4, with D possibly being TRBD1 (5 bases). Germline V gives CDR1 SGHRS, CDR2 YFSETQ. This CDR3 has 15 residues. V shed 3 bases and J shed 5 bases, with 14 bases lying between them.

The J gene is TRBJ1-2, the V gene TRBV11-2; TRBD1 might be the D (6 bases). Trimming took off 0 bases at V and 7 bases at J, with 15 bases between the two ends. The CDR3 is 15 residues long. Germline V gene lookup returns CDR1 SGHAT and CDR2 FQNNGV. CDR3 DNA sequence: TGTGCCAGCAGCTTAGATCGACTCTCCAGGGGTGGCTACACCTTC. This gives the protein CASSLDRLSRGGYTF. Variable domain in full (rest from reference TRBV11-2 and TRBJ1-2): EAGVAQSPRYKIIEKRQSVAFWCNPISGHATLYWYQQILGQGPKLLIQFQNNGVVDDSQLPKDRFSAERLKGVDSTLKIQPAKLEDSAVYLCASSLDRLSRGGYTFGSGTRLTVV.

This chain joins TRBV3-1 (or the pseudogene TRBV3-2) and TRBJ2-1, with 7 bases aligning to TRBD2. Germline CDR1 is LGHDT and CDR2 is YNNKEL (reference sequence). The CDR3 spans 16 residues. V lost 1 base to trimming and J lost 0 bases; unmatched junction nucleotides: 3. The CDR3 region is CASSQGLADSYNEQFF. As DNA, the CDR3 is TGTGCCAGCAGCCAAGGCCTAGCGGACTCCTACAATGAGCAGTTCTTC.

V usage is TRBV27 and J usage is TRBJ2-7, with TRBD1 as a possible D gene (5 bases). V was shortened by 3 bases and J by 0 bases, with 9 bases between the two germline ends. The V gene's germline CDR1 is MNHEY and CDR2 SMNVEV (reference sequence). The CDR3 runs 14 residues. This chain's CDR3 is CASSFQGSSYEQYF. In nucleotides, the CDR3 is TGTGCCAGCAGTTTCCAGGGTTCCTCCTACGAGCAGTACTTC.

The chain carries TRBV11-2 and TRBJ1-5; no definite D call. The ends were cut back, 5 bases at V and 2 bases at J, with 10 bases in the middle. The CDR3 totals 14 residues. Germline lookup yields CDR1 SGHAT and CDR2 FQNNGV. This chain's CDR3 is CASSAGSGNQPQHF. In DNA, the CDR3 is TGTGCCAGCAGCGCCGGGTCGGGCAATCAGCCCCAGCATTTT.

The chain carries TRBV29-1 and TRBJ2-7, with 7 bases matching TRBD1. The CDR3 extends over 12 amino acids. From germline, CDR1 is SQVTM and CDR2 ANQGSEA. After removal of 7 bases from V and 5 bases from J, the junction contained 8 bases not matched to a gene. CDR3 nucleotide sequence: TGCAGCGCCCGGGACAGTAGCGACGAGCAGTACTTC. Protein sequence: CSARDSSDEQYF.

Details on this clone: A read error may account for a junction end that differs from germline. The chain joins TRBV6-5 to TRBJ2-3; 7 nucleotides align to TRBD1. CDR3 length equals 13 residues. Looked up from germline, CDR1 is MNHEY and CDR2 is SVGAGI. The DNA of the CDR3 is TGTGCCAGCAGTTTACAGGGGACAGCTACGCAGTATTTT. Translation gives CASSLQGTATQYF.

This clone came up many times. The chain employs TRBV27 and TRBJ2-4; 11 nucleotides line up with TRBD1. This CDR3 is built from 12 residues. Germline values: CDR1 MNHEY, CDR2 SMNVEV (reference sequence). V was pared by 10 bases and J by 8 bases, with 4 bases of the junction left unmatched. The CDR3 nucleotides read TGTGCCACCGGACAGGGGGCGGACATTCAGTACTTC. Translating gives CATGQGADIQYF.

The chain links TRBV24-1 to TRBJ2-1, with 9 bases identical to TRBD1. Trimming removed 3 bases from V and 2 bases from J; junction bases left unmatched: 4. Germline V gene sequence: CDR1 KGHDR, CDR2 SFDVKD. The CDR3 sequence is 16 residues long. In DNA, the CDR3 is TGTGCCACCAGTGATCCGACAGGGGGGCCCTACAATGAGCAGTTCTTC. It translates to CATSDPTGGPYNEQFF.

This chain joins TRBV27 and TRBJ1-2; perhaps TRBD1 as D (6 bases). V lost 3 bases to trimming and J lost 8 bases, with 19 bases between them. The V gene's germline CDR1 is MNHEY and CDR2 SMNVEV (reference sequence). The CDR3 runs to 15 residues. The DNA of the CDR3 is TGTGCCAGCAGTTTCAGGGACACAAACCGCCGGGGCTACACCTTC. Translation: CASSFRDTNRRGYTF.

For the CDR3, the DNA is TGTGCCAGCAGTTTTACGGGGGCACCCCTCCACTTT. Translated: CASSFTGAPLHF. The chain is built from TRBV6-5 and TRBJ1-6; tentative D call: TRBD1 (5 bases). Germline V lookup: CDR1 MNHEY, CDR2 SVGAGI. V lost 4 bases to trimming and J lost 11 bases, with 9 bases between them. CDR3 length: 12 residues.

The rearrangement uses TRBV4-1 and TRBJ2-7, with 14 bases matching TRBD2. This CDR3 comprises 19 residues. Germline loops: CDR1 MGHRA, CDR2 YSYEKL. V was clipped by 4 bases and J by 0 bases; unmatched bases: 11. The CDR3 is CASSPAGLAGAQSSYEQYF. DNA of the CDR3: TGCGCCAGCAGCCCGGCGGGACTAGCGGGAGCCCAAAGCTCCTACGAGCAGTACTTC.

Comment on this clone: At one boundary the junction diverges from the germline segment, which might be a read error. The gene calls are TRBV6-1 and TRBJ1-2, with 7 bases identical to TRBD1. The CDR3 is 15 residues long. CDR1 is MNHNS, CDR2 SASEGT, per germline. The CDR3, as DNA: TGTGCCAGCAGTGATCTAAAGCGACAGGGAAGTCTCCCTCACTTC. Its protein product is CASSDLKRQGSLPHF.

The V call is TRBV7-9, the J call TRBJ2-5; D possibly corresponds to TRBD1 (6 bases). The CDR3 contains 15 residues. The V end lost 5 bases, the J end lost 3 bases, and 16 bases lay between the germline ends. Germline V gene lookup returns CDR1 SEHNR and CDR2 FQNEAQ (reference sequence). CDR3 coding DNA: TGTGCCAGCAGCCATCGTAAGGGGGTGGAAGAGACCCAGTACTTC. Protein product: CASSHRKGVEETQYF.

The chain recombines TRBV2 with TRBJ2-5; perhaps TRBD2 as D (6 bases). CDR3 length equals 15 residues. V was shortened by 6 bases and J by 2 bases, with 16 bases between the two germline ends. CDR1 and CDR2 from the germline V gene are SNHLY and FYNNEI. The DNA of the CDR3 is TGTGCCAGCAGCGGCGATGGGGGGACGCAAGAGACCCAGTACTTC. It is translated as CASSGDGGTQETQYF.

This chain uses TRBV9 with TRBJ2-3; TRBD2 matches at 13 bases. In germline, CDR1 is SGDLS, CDR2 YYNGEE. The CDR3 has 17 amino acids. Trimming removed 3 bases from V and 3 bases from J; junction bases left unmatched: 7. In DNA, the CDR3 is TGTGCCAGCAGCGCCGGACTAGCGGGAGCGTTTACAGATACGCAGTATTTT. It translates to CASSAGLAGAFTDTQYF.

This clone has a handful of counts. The gene calls are TRBV7-9 and TRBJ2-1; 10 bases are shared with TRBD2. Losses at the gene ends were 5 bases for V and 6 bases for J; bases not matched to a gene: 7. CDR1 is SEHNR and CDR2 is FQNEAQ in the germline V gene (reference sequence). The CDR3 length is 15 residues. This CDR3 is CASSKTRTSGNEQFF. The CDR3 DNA reads TGTGCCAGCAGCAAAACCCGGACTAGCGGCAATGAGCAGTTCTTC.

This clone has only one observation. This chain connects TRBV7-2 to TRBJ2-7, with D unresolved. Germline V gene sequence: CDR1 SGHTA, CDR2 FQGNSA. Trimming took 1 base from V and 1 from J, leaving 20 bases between them. The CDR3 covers 18 residues. The CDR3 coding sequence is TGTGCCAGCAGCTTAGTTTTGGGCGCCGATTCTCCATCCTACGAGCAGTACTTC. Its protein is CASSLVLGADSPSYEQYF.

V gene TRBV7-2 combines with J gene TRBJ1-2; the match to TRBD1 covers 10 bases. Trimming removed 2 bases from V and 3 bases from J; junction bases left unmatched: 9. In germline, CDR1 is SGHTA, CDR2 FQGNSA. The CDR3 is 17 amino acids. This chain's CDR3 is CASSLIGGTGDDYGYTF. The CDR3 DNA is TGTGCCAGCAGCTTAATTGGTGGGACAGGGGACGACTATGGCTACACCTTC.

CDR3 DNA: TGTGCCAGCAGCTTATCCCCGGGTCCTACGCAGTATTTT. Translation gives CASSLSPGPTQYF. The chain combines TRBV11-3 with TRBJ2-3; D unresolved. Between the trimmed V and J ends, which lost 2 bases and 8 bases, there was a span of 11 bases. Germline lookup yields CDR1 SGHNT and CDR2 YENEEA. CDR3 length equals 13 residues.

V is TRBV19 and J is TRBJ1-3, with D maybe TRBD1 (6 bases). V was clipped by 7 bases and J by 4 bases, with 17 bases between them. The CDR3 loop spans 15 amino acids. Germline V CDR1 and CDR2: LNHDA, SQIVND (reference sequence). The CDR3 sequence: CASTLTQGPGNTIYF. The CDR3, as DNA: TGTGCCAGTACCTTAACTCAGGGGCCCGGAAACACCATATATTTT.

The chain couples TRBV6-5 to TRBJ1-1, with 10 bases matching TRBD1. The junction had 7 bases not matched to a gene; V was cut back by 7 bases and J by 5 bases. Germline CDR1 and CDR2: MNHEY and SVGAGI. This CDR3 spans 14 amino acids. The CDR3 spells CASNKGQGKTEAFF. The CDR3 DNA sequence: TGTGCCAGCAATAAGGGACAGGGGAAAACTGAAGCTTTCTTT.

The chain uses TRBV5-4 and TRBJ2-5; no clear D gene. The V end was cut by 4 bases, the J end by 5 bases, with 6 bases between. CDR1 and CDR2 from the germline V gene are SGHNT and YYREEE (reference sequence). CDR3 length equals 11 residues. This CDR3 is CASSLQETQYF. In DNA, the CDR3 is TGTGCCAGCAGCCTCCAGGAGACCCAGTACTTC. Variable domain in full (rest from reference TRBV5-4 and TRBJ2-5): ETGVTQSPTHLIKTRGQQVTLRCSSQSGHNTVSWYQQALGQGPQFIFQYYREEENGRGNFPPRFSGLQFPNYSSELNVNALELDDSALYLCASSLQETQYFGPGTRLLVL.

In its sample, this clone was seen a few times. The chain couples TRBV18 to TRBJ1-1, with D hard to call. Per germline, CDR1 KGHSH and CDR2 LQKENI. The CDR3 totals 14 residues. V was clipped by 2 bases and J by 1 base, with 8 bases between them. The CDR3 DNA sequence: TGTGCCAGCTCACCAGTACCGGGGAACACTGAAGCTTTCTTT. Residues: CASSPVPGNTEAFF.

This clone has just a few counts. V gene TRBV6-5 combines with J gene TRBJ1-6, with TRBD1 as a possible D gene (6 bases). Looked up from germline, CDR1 is MNHEY and CDR2 is SVGAGI. V shed 5 bases and J shed 8 bases, with 10 bases lying between them. The CDR3 sequence is 13 residues long. The CDR3 reads CASSRDTDSPLHF. In DNA form, the CDR3 reads TGTGCCAGCAGTCGGGACACGGATTCACCCCTCCACTTT.

This clone was counted between two and nine times. The rearrangement links TRBV19 to TRBJ2-2; 8 bases fit TRBD2. The CDR3 has 17 amino acids. CDR1 and CDR2 from the germline V gene are LNHDA and SQIVND (reference sequence). V trimming: 5 bases; J trimming: 6 bases; junction bases outside the gene matches: 14. The CDR3 is CASSEERLAGLSGELFF. The CDR3 bases are TGTGCCAGTAGTGAAGAGCGCCTAGCGGGTCTCTCCGGGGAGCTGTTTTTT.

This chain links TRBV7-2 with TRBJ2-1, with 13 bases identical to TRBD2. This CDR3 has 18 amino acids. V shed 5 bases, J shed 0 bases, and the junction held 7 bases outside the gene matches. Germline V gives CDR1 SGHTA, CDR2 FQGNSA. CDR3 in DNA: TGTGCCAGCAGCCCGTGGACTAGCGGGAGTAGCTCCTACAATGAGCAGTTCTTC. Amino acids: CASSPWTSGSSSYNEQFF.

The CDR3 spells CASSRRVSAYEQYF. CDR3 in DNA: TGTGCCAGCAGCCGCCGCGTATCGGCCTACGAGCAGTACTTC. The V and J genes are TRBV6-5 and TRBJ2-7, with D uncertain. The germline V and J ends were trimmed by 6 bases and 2 bases, with 14 bases remaining between them. Germline lookup yields CDR1 MNHEY and CDR2 SVGAGI. The CDR3 loop spans 14 amino acids.

This chain joins TRBV2 and TRBJ1-5; no firm D call. This CDR3 spans 15 amino acids. The germline CDR1 and CDR2 sequences are SNHLY and FYNNEI. Deletions cut 4 bases from V and 5 bases from J, with 15 bases between. The CDR3 loop is CASSAQVSGHQPQHF. In nucleotides, the CDR3 is TGTGCCAGCAGTGCCCAGGTAAGCGGGCATCAGCCCCAGCATTTT.

The gene calls are TRBV5-4 and TRBJ1-1; 9 bases are shared with TRBD1. Germline loops: CDR1 SGHNT, CDR2 YYREEE (reference sequence). The CDR3 length is 15 residues. The V and J ends lost 0 bases and 2 bases, in that order; junction bases with no gene match: 2. CDR3 region: CASSLATGGNTEAFF. Here the CDR3 DNA reads TGTGCCAGCAGCTTGGCTACAGGGGGCAACACTGAAGCTTTCTTT.